What follows is one T cell receptor beta chain and its context. The data are from a study of blood T cell repertoires in COVID-19. The CDR3 is 15 amino acids. Losses at the gene ends were 6 bases for V and 3 bases for J; bases not matched to a gene: 6. Per the germline V gene, CDR1 is SGHRS and CDR2 is YFSETQ. Produced via immunoSEQ multiplex PCR; TCRdb's table is partial and in-frame only. Of a few hundred thousand clones listed, about 86% are singletons. The sample was peripheral blood. The rearrangement uses TRBV5-1 and TRBJ2-3; 11 bases line up with TRBD2. This TCR derives from a man aged 30-40 years with active or convalescent COVID-19. CDR3 loop: CASTLAGGQTDTQYF. The DNA for the CDR3 is TGCGCCAGCACTCTAGCGGGGGGACAAACAGATACGCAGTATTTT.